The T cell receptor (beta chain) under discussion was sequenced for a study of blood T cell repertoires in COVID-19. Study information: Samples of COVID-19 (acute and convalescent) were obtained from the United States, Italy and Spain.

Original handling: Estimation of nucleated cell counts was performed using reference gene primer amplification. TCRdb's copy holds only in-frame clones and misses some; the assay was immunoSEQ multiplex PCR. D and trimming were read from the DNA, whereas the V and J calls and clone size are those reported in that table. The sample consists of about 250,000 clones, 80% to 90% of them appearing once. This clonotype was sampled from a woman in her twenties or thirties who had recovered from COVID-19. Sequencing was performed on PBMCs or T cells enriched from blood (not recorded which).

CDR3 region: CASSYRDRVYEQYF. CDR3 bases: TGTGCCAGCAGTTACCGGGACAGGGTCTACGAGCAGTACTTC. The genes are TRBV6-5 and TRBJ2-7; 9 bases match TRBD1. V dropped 2 bases and J dropped 3; count of bases not matched to a gene: 2. The CDR3 loop spans 14 amino acids. Germline V gene data show CDR1 as MNHEY and CDR2 as SVGAGI.